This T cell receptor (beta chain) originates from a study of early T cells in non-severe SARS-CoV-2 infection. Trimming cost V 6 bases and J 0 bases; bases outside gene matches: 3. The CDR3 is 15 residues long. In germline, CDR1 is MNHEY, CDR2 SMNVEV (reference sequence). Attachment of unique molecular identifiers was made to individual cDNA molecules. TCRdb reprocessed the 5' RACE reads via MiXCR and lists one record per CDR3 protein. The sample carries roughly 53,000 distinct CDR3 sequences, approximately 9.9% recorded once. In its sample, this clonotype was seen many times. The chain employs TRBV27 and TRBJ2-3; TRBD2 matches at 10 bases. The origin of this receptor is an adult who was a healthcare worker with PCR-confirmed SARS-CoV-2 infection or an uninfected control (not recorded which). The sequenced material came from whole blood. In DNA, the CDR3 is TGTGCCAGCAGCCAACTAGCGGGGAGCACAGATACGCAGTATTTT. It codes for CASSQLAGSTDTQYF.